This T cell receptor (beta chain) was retrieved from a study of shared clonotypes between healthy human individuals. The assay was immunoSEQ multiplex PCR, and TCRdb's table has in-frame clones only and misses some. The sample lists 800,000 to 1,200,000 clones, approximately 80% occurring once. The study drew all its donors from Caucasian adults living in Nashville, Tennessee. This clone turned up a few times. Its antigen is not identified. Regarding the study as a whole: The study found roughly 5% of naive CD4 clonotypes shared across four donors. An effect of sequencing depth on clonotype sharing among donors was expected.

This TCR was sampled from a man aged 18 to 30 in good health. Some clones in this sample may be carry-over from other donors' samples. Material for sequencing was memory CD4+ T cells from PBMCs. Documented subset: CD45RA-negative fraction.

CDR3 bases: TGTGCCAGCGGGGGAGGTCAGGCGCGGGTCGAGCAGTACTTC. Amino acid sequence: CASGGGQARVEQYF. The chain has TRBV5-6 and TRBJ2-7; tentatively, D is TRBD2 (6 bases). From germline, CDR1 is SGHDT and CDR2 YYEEEE. The CDR3 spans 14 residues. Trimming took off 7 bases at V and 6 bases at J, with 20 bases between the two ends.